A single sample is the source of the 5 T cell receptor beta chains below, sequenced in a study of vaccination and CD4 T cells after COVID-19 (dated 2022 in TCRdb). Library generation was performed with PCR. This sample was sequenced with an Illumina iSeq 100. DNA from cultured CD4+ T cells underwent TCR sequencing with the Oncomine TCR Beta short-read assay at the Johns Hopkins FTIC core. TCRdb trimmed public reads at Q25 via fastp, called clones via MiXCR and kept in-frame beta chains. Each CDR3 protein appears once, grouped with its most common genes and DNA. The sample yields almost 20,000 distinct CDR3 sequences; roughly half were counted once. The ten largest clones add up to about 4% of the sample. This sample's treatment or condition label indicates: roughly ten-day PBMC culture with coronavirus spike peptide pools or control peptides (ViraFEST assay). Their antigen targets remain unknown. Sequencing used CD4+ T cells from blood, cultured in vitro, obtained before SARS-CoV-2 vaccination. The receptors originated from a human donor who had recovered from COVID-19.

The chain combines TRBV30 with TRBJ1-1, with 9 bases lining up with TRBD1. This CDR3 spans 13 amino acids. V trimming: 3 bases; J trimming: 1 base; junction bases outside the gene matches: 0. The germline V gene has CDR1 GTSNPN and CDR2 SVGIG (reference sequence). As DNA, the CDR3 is TGTGCCTGGAGGGACAGGGGGAACACTGAAGCTTTCTTT. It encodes CAWRDRGNTEAFF.

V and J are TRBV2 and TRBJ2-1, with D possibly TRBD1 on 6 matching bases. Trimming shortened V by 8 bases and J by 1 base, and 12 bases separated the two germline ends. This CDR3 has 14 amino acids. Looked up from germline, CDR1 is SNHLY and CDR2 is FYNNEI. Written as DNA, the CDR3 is TGTGCCAGCGCTAGAGGGGGTTCCTACAATGAGCAGTTCTTC. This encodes CASARGGSYNEQFF.

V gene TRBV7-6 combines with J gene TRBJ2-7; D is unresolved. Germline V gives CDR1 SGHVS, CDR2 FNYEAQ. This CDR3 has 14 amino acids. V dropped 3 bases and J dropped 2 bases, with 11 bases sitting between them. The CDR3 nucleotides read TGTGCCAGCAGCTTGGGCACTGGGGCCTACGAGCAGTACTTC. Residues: CASSLGTGAYEQYF.

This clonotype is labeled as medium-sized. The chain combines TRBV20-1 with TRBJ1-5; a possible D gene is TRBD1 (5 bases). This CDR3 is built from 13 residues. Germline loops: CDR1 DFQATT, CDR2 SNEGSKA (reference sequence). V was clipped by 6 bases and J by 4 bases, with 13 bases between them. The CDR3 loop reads CSASRQGNQPQHF. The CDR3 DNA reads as TGCAGTGCGAGTCGGCAGGGTAATCAGCCCCAGCATTTT.

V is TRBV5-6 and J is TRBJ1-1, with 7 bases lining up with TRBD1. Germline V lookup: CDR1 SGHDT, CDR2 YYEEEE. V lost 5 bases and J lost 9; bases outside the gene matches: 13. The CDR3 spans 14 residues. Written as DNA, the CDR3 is TGTGCCAGCAGGTCCGCGGACAGGCCCTGGAAAGCTTTCTTT. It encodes CASRSADRPWKAFF.